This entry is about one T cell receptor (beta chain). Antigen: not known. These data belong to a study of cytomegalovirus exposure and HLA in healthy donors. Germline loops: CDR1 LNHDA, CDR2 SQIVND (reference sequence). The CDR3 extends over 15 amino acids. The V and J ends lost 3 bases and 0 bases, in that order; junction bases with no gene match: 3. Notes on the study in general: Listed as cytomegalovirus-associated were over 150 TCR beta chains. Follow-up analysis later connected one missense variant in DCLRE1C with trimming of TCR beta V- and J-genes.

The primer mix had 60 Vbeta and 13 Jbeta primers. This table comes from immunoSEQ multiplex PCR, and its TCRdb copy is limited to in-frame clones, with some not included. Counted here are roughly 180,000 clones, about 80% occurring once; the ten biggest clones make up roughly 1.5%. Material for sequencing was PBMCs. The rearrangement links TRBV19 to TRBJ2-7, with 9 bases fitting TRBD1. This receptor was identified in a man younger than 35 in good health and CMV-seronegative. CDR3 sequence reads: CASSMDRGNSYEQYF. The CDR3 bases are TGTGCCAGTAGTATGGACAGGGGTAACTCCTACGAGCAGTACTTC.